Described below is a single T cell receptor beta chain sequence and its context. The data were obtained in a study of blood T cell repertoires in COVID-19. Study background: Material from acute and convalescent COVID-19 was sourced from the United States, Italy and Spain.

Losses at the gene ends were 10 bases for V and 6 bases for J; bases not matched to a gene: 12. The length of the CDR3 is 15 residues. In germline, CDR1 is MNHNY, CDR2 SVGAGI (reference sequence). Sequencing used immunoSEQ multiplex PCR; TCRdb keeps in-frame clones, though not all of them. The sample shows approximately 74,000 clones, about 91% of them seen only once. The receptor comes from an older woman with active COVID-19. The gene calls are TRBV6-6 and TRBJ1-4; 9 nucleotides match TRBD1. The sequenced sample was peripheral blood. CDR3 amino acids: CATGQGKRWDEKLFF. CDR3 sequence (DNA): TGTGCCACGGGACAGGGCAAGCGATGGGATGAAAAACTGTTTTTT.